Below are 7 T cell receptor beta chains sequenced from a single sample in a study of CD8+CD57+ T cells in acquired aplastic anemia. The study profiled TCR beta VDJ and CDR3 using genomic DNA as template. Using its own MiXCR run on the reads, TCRdb lists one record per CDR3 protein. Here the sample spans roughly 240,000 distinct CDR3 sequences, 45% to 50% being singletons. Patients selected for sequencing had displayed CD8+CD57+ cell expansion by flow cytometry. What was sequenced was sorted CD4+, CD8+, or CD8+CD57+ T cells (not recorded which) from PBMCs. These receptors were obtained from a human donor with aplastic anemia.

This clonotype was seen many times. V is TRBV7-9 and J is TRBJ1-4; 7 bases agree with TRBD1. Losses at the gene ends were 5 bases for V and 3 bases for J; bases not matched to a gene: 9. The CDR3 totals 16 residues. Germline V gene data show CDR1 as SEHNR and CDR2 as FQNEAQ (reference sequence). CDR3 amino acids: CASSDRQGLANEKLFF. The DNA of the CDR3 is TGTGCCAGCAGCGACCGACAGGGTTTGGCTAATGAAAAACTGTTTTTT.

CDR3 protein: CSASGDEQFF. The CDR3 coding sequence is TGCAGTGCTAGTGGGGATGAGCAGTTCTTC. The rearrangement links TRBV20-1 to TRBJ2-1; the D is unclear. In germline, CDR1 is DFQATT, CDR2 SNEGSKA (reference sequence). The CDR3 sequence is 10 residues long. Trimming removed 3 bases at V and 8 bases at J, with 5 bases between.

The CDR3 DNA reads as TGTGCCACCAGTGATCCACGCACAGATACGCAGTATTTT. It encodes CATSDPRTDTQYF. The chain carries TRBV24-1 and TRBJ2-3, with no clear D. Germline CDR1 is KGHDR and CDR2 is SFDVKD. This CDR3 spans 13 amino acids. Trimming removed 3 bases at V and 1 base at J, with 4 bases between.

The CDR3 spells CASSLEILRARGYTF. The CDR3 region has the DNA TGTGCCAGCAGCTTAGAAATTCTGAGGGCGCGGGGCTACACCTTC. The chain recombines TRBV7-9 with TRBJ1-2; D is uncertain. With 1 base removed from V and 8 bases from J, the gap between germline ends came to 17 bases. Germline V lookup: CDR1 SEHNR, CDR2 FQNEAQ (reference sequence). This CDR3 spans 15 amino acids.

The chain couples TRBV19 to TRBJ2-6; unclear D gene. Germline CDR1 reads LNHDA; CDR2 reads SQIVND (reference sequence). CDR3 length equals 16 residues. The V gene lost 3 bases and the J gene lost 1 base, with 10 bases spanning the gap. The CDR3 DNA is TGTGCCAGTAGTATGGATCACGCATCTGGGGCCAACGTCCTGACTTTC. This translates into CASSMDHASGANVLTF.

This chain joins TRBV5-5 and TRBJ2-6; D call uncertain. This CDR3 is 14 amino acids long. The V and J ends lost 1 base and 4 bases respectively, with 6 bases between them. Germline V gives CDR1 SGHKS, CDR2 YYEKEE (reference sequence). The CDR3 protein is CASSLHSGANVLTF. Written as DNA, the CDR3 is TGTGCCAGCAGCTTGCATTCGGGGGCCAACGTCCTGACTTTC.

The chain has TRBV4-1 and TRBJ1-2, with TRBD1 as a possible D gene (5 bases). Germline V gene sequence: CDR1 MGHRA, CDR2 YSYEKL. This CDR3 spans 13 amino acids. With 2 bases removed from V and 4 bases from J, the gap between germline ends came to 8 bases. In DNA, the CDR3 is TGCGCCAGCAGCCAAAGTACAGGCTATGGCTACACCTTC. Translation: CASSQSTGYGYTF.